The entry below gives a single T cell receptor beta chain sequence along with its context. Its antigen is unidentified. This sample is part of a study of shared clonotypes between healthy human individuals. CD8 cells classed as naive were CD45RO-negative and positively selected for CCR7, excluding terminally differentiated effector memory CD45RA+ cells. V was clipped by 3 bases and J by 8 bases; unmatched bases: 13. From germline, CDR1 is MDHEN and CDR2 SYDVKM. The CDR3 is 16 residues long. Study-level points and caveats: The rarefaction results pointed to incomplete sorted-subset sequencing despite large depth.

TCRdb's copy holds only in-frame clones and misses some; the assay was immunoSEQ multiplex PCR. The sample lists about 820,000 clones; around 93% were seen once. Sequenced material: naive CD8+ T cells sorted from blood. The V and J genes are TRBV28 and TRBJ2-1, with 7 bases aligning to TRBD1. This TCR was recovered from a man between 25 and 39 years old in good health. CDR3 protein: CASSLADRAGSHEQFF. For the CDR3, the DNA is TGTGCCAGCAGTTTGGCAGACAGGGCCGGTTCGCATGAGCAGTTCTTC.